Following are 18 T cell receptor beta chains from one sample sequenced in a study of blood T cell repertoires in COVID-19. Produced via immunoSEQ multiplex PCR; TCRdb's table is partial and in-frame only. The top ten hold approximately 0.5% of the sample, which has 170,000 or so clones, 90% seen once. The specimen was peripheral blood. These receptors were taken from a man aged 50 to 59 with acute or convalescent COVID-19.

This sequence joins TRBV19 and TRBJ1-3; 7 positions match TRBD1. This CDR3 comprises 14 residues. Losses at the gene ends were 6 bases for V and 7 bases for J; bases not matched to a gene: 9. The germline CDR1 and CDR2 sequences are LNHDA and SQIVND (reference sequence). For the CDR3, the DNA is TGTGCCAGTAGCACAGACAGGGTTGGGAACACCATATATTTT. Translation gives CASSTDRVGNTIYF.

The V call is TRBV6-5, the J call TRBJ2-5; D possibly corresponds to TRBD1 (7 bases). V was pared by 0 bases and J by 4 bases, with 15 bases between. CDR1 MNHEY and CDR2 SVGAGI come from the germline V gene. The CDR3 runs 16 residues. DNA for the CDR3: TGTGCCAGCAGTTACTCCGGCAGGGGGGAAGGAGAGACCCAGTACTTC. Amino acid sequence: CASSYSGRGEGETQYF.

This clone was counted a single time. This CDR3 is CASSSLQTVSNQPQHF. Written as DNA, the CDR3 is TGTGCCAGCAGTTCATTACAGACAGTTAGCAATCAGCCCCAGCATTTT. V usage is TRBV28 and J usage is TRBJ1-5; tentatively, D is TRBD1 (5 bases). The CDR3 consists of 16 residues. Trimming left V 4 bases short and J 0 bases short, with 13 bases between. Germline V lookup: CDR1 MDHEN, CDR2 SYDVKM.

This clone was counted once. The chain joins TRBV11-2 to TRBJ2-7, with D unclear. V was cut by 0 bases and J by 2 bases, with 11 bases left in between. Germline assignment: CDR1 SGHAT and CDR2 FQNNGV. CDR3 length: 15 residues. The CDR3 DNA sequence: TGTGCCAGCAGCTTAGATCGTCAGGCAACCTACGAGCAGTACTTC. It is translated as CASSLDRQATYEQYF.

The V call is TRBV7-2, the J call TRBJ2-2, with a weak D call TRBD2 (5 bases). V was shortened by 4 bases and J by 4 bases, with 13 bases between the two germline ends. This CDR3 region has 15 residues. CDR1 and CDR2 from the germline V gene are SGHTA and FQGNSA. The CDR3 region has the DNA TGTGCCAGCAGCTCCAGCGTTCTAGCCACCGGGGAGCTGTTTTTT. Its translation: CASSSSVLATGELFF.

The V call is TRBV7-9, the J call TRBJ2-5; perhaps TRBD2 as D (6 bases). V lost 0 bases and J 2 bases, leaving 10 bases between the germline ends. Germline V lookup: CDR1 SEHNR, CDR2 FQNEAQ (reference sequence). The CDR3 spans 15 residues. The CDR3 region is CASSLARGLQETQYF. Here the CDR3 DNA reads TGTGCCAGCAGCTTAGCGCGGGGTTTACAAGAGACCCAGTACTTC.

A single count supports this clone. The chain uses TRBV6-5 and TRBJ1-1; D call uncertain. V lost 0 bases to trimming and J lost 6 bases, with 11 bases between them. The CDR3 runs to 14 residues. From germline, CDR1 is MNHEY and CDR2 SVGAGI. CDR3: CASSYSWEGPEAFF. DNA of the CDR3: TGTGCCAGCAGTTACTCCTGGGAGGGTCCTGAAGCTTTCTTT.

The chain joins TRBV18 to TRBJ1-5; 8 bases fit TRBD1. With 4 bases clipped from V and 1 base from J, the junction kept 3 bases outside the gene matches. The V gene's germline CDR1 is KGHSH and CDR2 LQKENI. The CDR3 has 15 residues. The CDR3 loop reads CASSLGQGSNQPQHF. The DNA for the CDR3 is TGTGCCAGCTCACTCGGACAGGGCAGCAATCAGCCCCAGCATTTT. The whole variable domain, remainder taken from reference TRBV18 and TRBJ1-5, is NAGVMQNPRHLVRRRGQEARLRCSPMKGHSHVYWYRQLPEEGLKFMVYLQKENIIDESGMPKERFSAEFPKEGPSILRIQQVVRGDSAAYFCASSLGQGSNQPQHFGDGTRLSIL.

The chain recombines TRBV29-1 with TRBJ2-5, with D tentatively TRBD1 (5 bases). Between the trimmed V and J ends, which lost 3 bases and 5 bases, there was a span of 10 bases. There are 12 residues in the CDR3. Per the germline V gene, CDR1 is SQVTM and CDR2 is ANQGSEA. CDR3 coding DNA: TGCAGCGTTGAGGGGCAGGGCGAGACCCAGTACTTC. Amino acids: CSVEGQGETQYF.

CDR3 protein: CAISEPPGLAGGETQYF. CDR3 bases: TGTGCCATCAGTGAACCTCCAGGACTAGCGGGAGGAGAGACCCAGTACTTC. The genes are TRBV10-3 and TRBJ2-5, with TRBD2 identical over 14 bases. The germline V gene encodes CDR1 ENHRY and CDR2 SYGVKD. This CDR3 is 17 amino acids long. The V segment lost 3 bases and the J segment 4 bases; nucleotides outside the gene matches: 7.

The DNA for the CDR3 is TGTGCCACCCAGCGCGGGGGGAAGATCGGCACCATATATTTT. The encoded protein is CATQRGGKIGTIYF. The genes are TRBV6-4 and TRBJ1-3, with D possibly TRBD1 on 5 matching bases. The germline CDR1 and CDR2 sequences are MRHNA and SNTAGT. V shed 10 bases and J shed 9 bases, with 22 bases lying between them. The CDR3 is 14 residues long.

The rearrangement uses TRBV7-9 and TRBJ1-5; 8 positions match TRBD1. There are 15 residues in the CDR3. V shed 5 bases and J 2 bases; nucleotides not matched to a gene: 5. Germline lookup yields CDR1 SEHNR and CDR2 FQNEAQ (reference sequence). This CDR3 reads CASSGGQDGNQPQHF. The CDR3, as DNA: TGTGCCAGCAGCGGGGGACAGGACGGCAATCAGCCCCAGCATTTT.

This sequence joins TRBV6-2 or TRBV6-3 and TRBJ1-2; D may be TRBD1 (5 bases). The length of the CDR3 is 12 residues. V shed 6 bases and J shed 5 bases, with 10 bases lying between them. The germline V gene has CDR1 MNHEY and CDR2 SVGEGT. This CDR3 is CASSQTDYGYTF. The CDR3 bases are TGTGCCAGCAGCCAGACAGATTATGGCTACACCTTC.

The sample holds a few counts of this clone. The chain is built from TRBV5-6 and TRBJ2-7; TRBD1 might be the D (5 bases). Looked up from germline, CDR1 is SGHDT and CDR2 is YYEEEE. The V and J ends lost 6 bases and 2 bases respectively, with 15 bases between them. The CDR3 length is 14 residues. The CDR3 sequence is CASTQRGLTYEQYV. In DNA, the CDR3 is TGTGCCAGCACACAAAGGGGCCTCACCTACGAGCAGTACGTC.

This clone has a single count. CDR3 bases: TGTGCCTGGTTAGGGACAGGGTCCTACGAGCAGTACTTC. This translates into CAWLGTGSYEQYF. The chain recombines TRBV30 with TRBJ2-7, with 9 bases matching TRBD1. The germline V gene has CDR1 GTSNPN and CDR2 SVGIG (reference sequence). The CDR3 covers 13 residues. Trimming at V came to 5 bases and at J to 1 base, leaving 3 bases not matched to a gene.

This chain uses TRBV5-6 with TRBJ2-3, with a possible D match to TRBD2 (5 bases). The CDR3 has 14 amino acids. Germline CDR1 and CDR2: SGHDT and YYEEEE. The germline V and J ends were trimmed by 2 bases and 1 base, with 8 bases remaining between them. The CDR3: CASSFRDGTDTQYF. Here the CDR3 DNA reads TGTGCCAGCAGCTTCCGGGATGGCACAGATACGCAGTATTTT.

This clone came up once. The chain recombines TRBV18 with TRBJ2-2; 8 bases are a match to TRBD1. Per the germline V gene, CDR1 is KGHSH and CDR2 is LQKENI. With V trimmed by 3 bases and J by 5 bases, 23 bases remained unmatched. The CDR3 is made up of 21 amino acids. CDR3 nucleotides: TGTGCCAGCTCACCCTTTCAGGGGGCGCTTCTGATAGTTCGGAGAACCGGGGAGCTGTTTTTT. Translated: CASSPFQGALLIVRRTGELFF.

The chain has TRBV27 and TRBJ1-1; 9 nucleotides align to TRBD1. Looked up from germline, CDR1 is MNHEY and CDR2 is SMNVEV (reference sequence). V gave up 5 bases and J gave up 1 base; unmatched junction bases: 2. CDR3 length equals 14 residues. The CDR3 region is CASSPGQGNTEAFF. As DNA, the CDR3 is TGTGCCAGCAGTCCGGGACAGGGGAACACTGAAGCTTTCTTT.